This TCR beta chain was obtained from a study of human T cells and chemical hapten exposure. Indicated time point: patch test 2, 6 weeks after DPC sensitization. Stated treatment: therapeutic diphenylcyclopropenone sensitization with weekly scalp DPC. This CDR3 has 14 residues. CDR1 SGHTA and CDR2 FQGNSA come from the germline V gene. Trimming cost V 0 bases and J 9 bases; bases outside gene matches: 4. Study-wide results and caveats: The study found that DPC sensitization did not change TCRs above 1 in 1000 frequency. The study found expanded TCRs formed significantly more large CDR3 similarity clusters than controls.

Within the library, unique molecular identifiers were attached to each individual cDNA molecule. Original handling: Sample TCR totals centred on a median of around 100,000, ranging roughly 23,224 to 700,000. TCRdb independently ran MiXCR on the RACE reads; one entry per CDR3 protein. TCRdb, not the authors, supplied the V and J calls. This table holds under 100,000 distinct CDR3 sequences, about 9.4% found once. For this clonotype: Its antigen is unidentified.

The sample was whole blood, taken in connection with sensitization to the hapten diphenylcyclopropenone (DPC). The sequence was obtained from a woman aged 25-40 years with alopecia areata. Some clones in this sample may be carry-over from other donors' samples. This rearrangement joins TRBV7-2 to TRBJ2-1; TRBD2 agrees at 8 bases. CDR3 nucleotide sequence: TGTGCCAGCAGCTTAGCGGCTCGGGGGGGTGAGCAGTTCTTC. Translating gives CASSLAARGGEQFF.